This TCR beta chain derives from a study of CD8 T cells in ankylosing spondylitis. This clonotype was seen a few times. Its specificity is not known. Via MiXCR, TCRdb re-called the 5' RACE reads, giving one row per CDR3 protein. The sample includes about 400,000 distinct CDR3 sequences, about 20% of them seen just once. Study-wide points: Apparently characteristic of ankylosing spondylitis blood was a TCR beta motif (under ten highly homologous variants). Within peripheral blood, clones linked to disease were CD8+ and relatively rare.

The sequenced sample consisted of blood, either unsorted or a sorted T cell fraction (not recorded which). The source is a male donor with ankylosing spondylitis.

CDR3 in DNA: TGTGCCAGCAGCTTCTACAGGGGAGGCTACGAGCAGTACTTC. Protein: CASSFYRGGYEQYF. The chain employs TRBV11-1 and TRBJ2-7; the D gene is possibly TRBD1 (7 bases). The CDR3 contains 14 residues. V was shortened by 3 bases and J by 3 bases, with 12 bases between the two germline ends. The germline gives CDR1 SGHAT, CDR2 FQDESV (reference sequence). The variable domain in full, with the rest retrieved from reference TRBV11-1 and TRBJ2-7, is EAEVAQSPRYKITEKSQAVAFWCDPISGHATLYWYRQILGQGPELLVQFQDESVVDDSQLPKDRFSAERLKGVDSTLKIQPAELGDSAMYLCASSFYRGGYEQYFGPGTRLTVT.